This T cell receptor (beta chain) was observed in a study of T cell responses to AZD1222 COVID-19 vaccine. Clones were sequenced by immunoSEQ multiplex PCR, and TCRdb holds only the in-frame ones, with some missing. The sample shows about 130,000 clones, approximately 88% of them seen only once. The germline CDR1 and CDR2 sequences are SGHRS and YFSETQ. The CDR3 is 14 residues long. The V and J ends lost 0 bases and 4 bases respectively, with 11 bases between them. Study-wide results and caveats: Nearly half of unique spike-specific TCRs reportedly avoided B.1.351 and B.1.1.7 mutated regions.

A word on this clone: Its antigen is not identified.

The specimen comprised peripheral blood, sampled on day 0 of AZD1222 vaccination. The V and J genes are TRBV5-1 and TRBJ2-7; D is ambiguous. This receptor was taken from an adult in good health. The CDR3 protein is CASSLASSYYEQYF. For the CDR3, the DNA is TGCGCCAGCAGCTTGGCCTCCAGTTATTACGAGCAGTACTTC.